This T cell receptor beta chain was captured by sequencing in a study of blood T cell repertoires in COVID-19. About the study: Italy, Spain and the United States were the sources of the convalescent and acute COVID-19 samples. T cells, B-cell-depleted T cells, or PBMCs supplied cDNA or gDNA.

Germline V gene lookup returns CDR1 MDHEN and CDR2 SYDVKM. The CDR3 has 16 amino acids. After removal of 6 bases from V and 9 bases from J, the junction contained 10 bases not matched to a gene. As originally analysed: How many nucleated cells were present was estimated from reference gene primer amplification. Here immunoSEQ multiplex PCR was the method, and the copy in TCRdb shows in-frame clones only, minus some. The V and J calls and the clone size are those of that table, but D and trimming were determined from the DNA. Counted here are fewer than 250,000 clones, about 85% occurring once; the ten biggest clones make up more than 1.5%.

Sequencing input: peripheral blood. This sequence was found in a man aged 65 to 85 with acute or convalescent COVID-19. This chain connects TRBV28 to TRBJ2-2; 13 bases map to TRBD2. The CDR3 protein is CASSATGTSGARELFF. In DNA, the CDR3 is TGTGCCAGCAGCGCAACCGGGACTAGCGGGGCGCGGGAGCTGTTTTTT.